This is a list of T cell receptor beta chains from one sample in a study of blood T cells in healthy people across ages. TCRdb itself ran the 5' RACE reads through MiXCR, one entry per CDR3 protein. The repertoire holds roughly 800,000 distinct CDR3 sequences, with 55% to 75% as singletons. Sequencing was carried out using blood. These TCRs come from a man younger than 45 in good health. Both conserved end residues are part of each CDR3. D genes are given only for firm matches. Clone size is given for some rows only: seen once, a few or many times, or a class if the clone is expanded.

size,D,J,V,length,CDR3,DNA
-,TRBD2,TRBJ2-5,TRBV5-6,15,CASRGTSREDGTQYF,TGTGCCAGCAGAGGGACTAGTAGAGAGGACGGGACCCAGTACTTC
-,-,TRBJ2-3,TRBV20-1,11,CSAREADTQYF,TGCAGTGCTAGAGAGGCAGATACGCAGTATTTT
few,TRBD2,TRBJ2-1,TRBV2,12,CASSPTSGEQFF,TGTGCCAGCAGTCCTACTAGCGGGGAGCAGTTCTTC
-,-,TRBJ2-1,TRBV10-3,14,CAIRILGPRNEQFF,TGTGCCATCAGGATTTTGGGACCAAGGAATGAGCAGTTCTTC
-,-,TRBJ2-7,TRBV7-2,14,CASSLSHGAYEQYF,TGTGCCAGCAGCTTATCACACGGGGCATACGAGCAGTACTTC
few,-,TRBJ2-3,TRBV7-2,16,CASSPFERGIADTQYF,TGTGCCAGCAGCCCGTTTGAGAGGGGTATTGCAGATACGCAGTATTTT
-,TRBD2,TRBJ2-3,TRBV4-2,20,CASSQIRHRGTSGSIDTQYF,TGTGCCAGCAGCCAAATCCGCCACCGTGGGACTAGCGGGAGCATAGATACGCAGTATTTT
-,-,TRBJ2-5,TRBV6-6,16,CASSYSLGVSTETQYF,TGTGCCAGCAGTTACTCTCTAGGTGTTAGCACGGAGACCCAGTACTTC
few,TRBD1,TRBJ2-4,TRBV10-3,13,CAARSGGENIQYF,TGTGCCGCCCGATCAGGGGGCGAAAACATTCAGTACTTC
few,-,TRBJ2-7,TRBV2,15,CASSARKDALDEQYF,TGTGCCAGCAGTGCAAGAAAGGACGCCCTTGACGAGCAGTACTTC
-,TRBD2,TRBJ2-3,TRBV20-1,13,CSASSGATDTQYF,TGCAGTGCTAGCAGCGGGGCCACAGATACGCAGTATTTT
-,TRBD2,TRBJ2-7,TRBV5-1,14,CASSWGTSIGEQYF,TGCGCCAGCAGCTGGGGGACTAGTATCGGCGAGCAGTACTTC